This is a list of T cell receptor beta chains from one sample in a study of shared clonotypes between healthy human individuals. The method was immunoSEQ multiplex PCR; TCRdb's version includes in-frame clones alone and lacks a portion of them. Among 2 million to 2.5 million clones listed, over 85% were seen once. The specimen was naive CD4+ T cells from PBMCs. The receptors were sampled from a man between 18 and 29 years old in good health. Some clones in this sample may be carry-over from other donors' samples. Both conserved end residues are part of each CDR3. D genes are given only for firm matches. Expanded clones get a size class; other rows say once, few or many, or leave the size out.

clone_size j_call d_call v_call cdr3_nt cdr3_aa
. TRBJ2-1 . TRBV7-3 TGTGCCAGCAGCCGAGGGGTAATTTACAATGAGCAGTTCTTC CASSRGVIYNEQFF
. TRBJ2-3 . TRBV7-9 TGTGCCGGTTCCGGGGCTAGCACAGATACGCAGTATTTT CAGSGASTDTQYF
. TRBJ2-2 . TRBV19 TGTGCCAGTAGTATCGGGCAGGTGAACACCGGGGAGCTGTTTTTT CASSIGQVNTGELFF
. TRBJ2-2 TRBD1 TRBV6-1 TGTGCCAGCAGTGGGACAGGGGCGAACACCGGGGAGCTGTTTTTT CASSGTGANTGELFF
. TRBJ2-1 TRBD2 TRBV29-1 TGCAGCGTTGAGCGCGGGAGAGGAAATGAGCAGTTCTTC CSVERGRGNEQFF
. TRBJ2-1 . TRBV7-6 TGTGCCAGCAGCCCCTCTTCTGGGATCCTGAGCGGTGAGCAGTTCTTC CASSPSSGILSGEQFF
. TRBJ2-1 . TRBV4-3 TGCGCCAGCAGCCAAGGGACCTACGGGCAGGGTAGTGAGCAGTTCTTC CASSQGTYGQGSEQFF
. TRBJ1-3 . TRBV30 TGTGTTACAGGGAGAGGTGTGGAGCTTGGGCTCGACACCATATATTTT CVTGRGVELGLDTIYF
. TRBJ2-7 . TRBV7-9 TGTGCCAGCAGCTTAGCGGGGTCGGAGAAGTACGAGCAGTACTTC CASSLAGSEKYEQYF
. TRBJ1-2 . TRBV19 TGTGCCAGTAACTCCCTCAGTAACTATGGCTACACCTTC CASNSLSNYGYTF
. TRBJ2-5 . TRBV27 TGTGCCAGCAGTTTAGTGCGGGGTATGGAGACCCAGTACTTC CASSLVRGMETQYF
few TRBJ1-4 . TRBV30 TGTGCCTGGAGTGAGGTTGGGGTCCTTAATGAAAAACTGTTTTTT CAWSEVGVLNEKLFF
. TRBJ2-7 . TRBV5-4 TGTGCCAGCAGCTTGTTTTCGAGGATAGCGGTACGACGGGAGGAGCAGTACTTC CASSLFSRIAVRREEQYF
. TRBJ1-4 . TRBV7-2 TGTGCCAGCAGCTTAGTGGTGGGAAATGAAAAACTGTTTTTT CASSLVVGNEKLFF
once TRBJ2-7 . TRBV6-5 TGTGCCAGCAGGTCCTCCTTCCTGTACTTC CASRSSFLYF
. TRBJ2-1 . TRBV5-1 TGCGCCAGCAGCTTGGGCGGGACGGGAGACAATGAGCAGTTCTTC CASSLGGTGDNEQFF
. TRBJ1-2 TRBD1 TRBV28 TGTGCCAGCAGTCCGACAGGGGCTGTAACCTTC CASSPTGAVTF
. TRBJ2-1 TRBD2 TRBV5-1 TGCGCCAGCAGCCCACGGGCTAGCGGGAGCTCCTACAATGAGCAGTTCTTC CASSPRASGSSYNEQFF
few TRBJ1-1 TRBD1 TRBV18 TGTGCCAGCTCACCGAGGGACAGGGTCGAAGCTTTCTTT CASSPRDRVEAFF
few TRBJ1-5 . TRBV28 TGTGCCAGCAAAAGGCTCAATCAGCCCCAGCATTTT CASKRLNQPQHF